These 20 T cell receptor beta chains came from one sample sequenced in a study of cytomegalovirus exposure and HLA in healthy donors (dated by TCRdb to about 2017). The library was obtained by the immunoSEQ multiplex PCR assay. For the multiplex PCR, a mixture combining 60 forward primers for TCR Vbeta segments and 13 reverse primers for TCR Jbeta segments was used. Imported from immuneACCESS, the table was reduced by TCRdb to in-frame sequences with V and J called. These copies leave out some clones; in studies compared against another copy, an unresolved V gene accounts for under half, and the cause of the remainder is not known. This sample comprises 200,000 or so clones, nearly 80% of them detected only once. The ten largest clonotypes hold about 5.6% of the sample. Sequencing was done on a sample of PBMCs. These receptor sequences come from a woman in her twenties or thirties in good health and CMV-seropositive.

The chain employs TRBV7-9 and TRBJ1-1, with D unresolved. Trimming stripped 3 bases from V and 0 bases from J, with 8 bases between. Germline CDR1 is SEHNR and CDR2 is FQNEAQ (reference sequence). The CDR3 sequence is 14 residues long. This CDR3 is CASSLGQVNTEAFF. CDR3 sequence (DNA): TGTGCCAGCAGCTTGGGCCAAGTGAACACTGAAGCTTTCTTT. Looking up the rest from reference TRBV7-9 and TRBJ1-1 gives the full variable domain: DTGVSQNPRHKITKRGQNVTFRCDPISEHNRLYWYRQTLGQGPEFLTYFQNEAQLEKSRLLSDRFSAERPKGSFSTLEIQRTEQGDSAMYLCASSLGQVNTEAFFGQGTRLTVV.

The chain is built from TRBV2 and TRBJ1-2; D remains unclear. Trimming left V 3 bases short and J 7 bases short, with 12 bases between. The CDR3 spans 13 residues. The germline V gene has CDR1 SNHLY and CDR2 FYNNEI. The CDR3 is CASSDSKRGGYTF. CDR3 DNA: TGTGCCAGCAGTGACTCCAAACGAGGTGGCTACACCTTC.

CDR3: CASSYLTSGSHNEQFF. The DNA of the CDR3 is TGTGCCAGCAGTTACTTGACTAGCGGGAGCCACAATGAGCAGTTCTTC. The rearrangement joins TRBV6-5 to TRBJ2-1; TRBD2 matches at 12 bases. This CDR3 has 16 residues. Germline lookup yields CDR1 MNHEY and CDR2 SVGAGI. V gave up 1 base and J gave up 5 bases; unmatched junction bases: 3.

The rearrangement links TRBV6-4 to TRBJ2-2; 8 bases align to TRBD1. The CDR3 covers 20 residues. CDR1 is MRHNA, CDR2 SNTAGT, per germline. V lost 4 bases to trimming and J lost 0 bases; unmatched junction nucleotides: 16. The CDR3 nucleotides are TGTGCCAGCAGTGGGGTGGGCAGGGGGCTAAACTCGTCGAACACCGGGGAGCTGTTTTTT. This gives the protein CASSGVGRGLNSSNTGELFF.

This clone was seen only a few times. The gene calls are TRBV18 and TRBJ2-3, with 8 bases lining up with TRBD1. Germline lookup yields CDR1 KGHSH and CDR2 LQKENI. J was trimmed by 6 bases and V by 2 bases; bases with no gene match: 10. CDR3 size: 16 residues. For the CDR3, the DNA is TGTGCCAGCTCACCAATCTCCGACAGGGGAAGTGATACGCAGTATTTT. Translation gives CASSPISDRGSDTQYF.

The chain couples TRBV5-1 to TRBJ2-7, with TRBD2 matching 7 bases. J lost 3 bases, V lost 2 bases, and 8 bases had no gene match. Germline lookup yields CDR1 SGHRS and CDR2 YFSETQ. This CDR3 has 15 residues. CDR3 region: CASSFLGTTDYEQYF. The CDR3 nucleotides read TGCGCCAGCAGCTTTCTCGGGACTACAGACTACGAGCAGTACTTC.

About this clone itself: One end of the junction does not line up with germline, which may come from a read error. This sequence joins TRBV7-9 and TRBJ2-1, with D unclear. This CDR3 is built from 16 residues. Germline CDR1 is SEHNR and CDR2 is FQNEAQ (reference sequence). For the CDR3, the DNA is TGTGCCAGCAGCCCCCGACTGGAGAGACTTAACAATGTGCAGTTCTTC. Protein: CASSPRLERLNNVQFF. The whole variable domain, remainder taken from reference TRBV7-9 and TRBJ2-1, is DTGVSQNPRHKITKRGQNVTFRCDPISEHNRLYWYRQTLGQGPEFLTYFQNEAQLEKSRLLSDRFSAERPKGSFSTLEIQRTEQGDSAMYLCASSPRLERLNNVQFFGPGTRLTVL.

The V call is TRBV27, the J call TRBJ1-3; D call uncertain. V lost 4 bases, J lost 3 bases, and 7 bases lay in between. CDR1 is MNHEY and CDR2 is SMNVEV in the germline V gene (reference sequence). This CDR3 has 13 residues. The DNA for the CDR3 is TGTGCCAGCAGTTCCCAGGTTGGAAACACCATATATTTT. Encoded protein: CASSSQVGNTIYF.

The rearrangement links TRBV5-6 to TRBJ1-2; D unresolved. Germline CDR1 and CDR2: SGHDT and YYEEEE. The CDR3 is 12 residues long. The germline V and J ends were trimmed by 0 bases and 7 bases, with 7 bases remaining between them. The CDR3 spells CASSLEGGGYTF. DNA of the CDR3: TGTGCCAGCAGCTTGGAAGGAGGTGGCTACACCTTC.

This chain joins TRBV7-2 and TRBJ2-7, with TRBD2 identical over 12 bases. V lost 5 bases and J lost 4; bases outside the gene matches: 6. This CDR3 comprises 15 residues. Germline lookup yields CDR1 SGHTA and CDR2 FQGNSA. The DNA of the CDR3 is TGTGCCAGCAGCCCTAGCGGGGGGGCGGTGTACGAGCAGTACTTC. It specifies CASSPSGGAVYEQYF.

The chain recombines TRBV5-1 with TRBJ1-2; 8 bases line up with TRBD1. The V and J ends lost 1 base and 1 base, in that order; junction bases with no gene match: 6. The CDR3 covers 16 residues. Germline V lookup: CDR1 SGHRS, CDR2 YFSETQ. The CDR3: CASSLYRGALNYGYTF. In DNA form, the CDR3 reads TGCGCCAGCAGCTTGTACAGGGGGGCGCTTAACTATGGCTACACCTTC.

This clone was counted once. J is TRBJ1-2 and V is TRBV29-1; D unresolved. The V end lost 0 bases, the J end lost 1 base, and 6 bases lay between the germline ends. The CDR3 contains 13 residues. CDR1 is SQVTM and CDR2 is ANQGSEA in the germline V gene. CDR3 DNA: TGCAGCGTTGAAGAACACAGTAACTATGGCTACACCTTC. It specifies CSVEEHSNYGYTF.

The CDR3 DNA is TGTGCCAGCAGCTTGGTTGGGGACAGGGTCTTTGGCTACACCTTC. Translated, it gives CASSLVGDRVFGYTF. The rearrangement links TRBV5-6 to TRBJ1-2, with TRBD1 identical over 9 bases. The CDR3 has 15 residues. V was clipped by 0 bases and J by 7 bases; unmatched bases: 7. The V gene's germline CDR1 is SGHDT and CDR2 YYEEEE. Based on the CDR3 plus reference TRBV5-6 and TRBJ1-2, the full variable domain is DAGVTQSPTHLIKTRGQQVTLRCSPKSGHDTVSWYQQALGQGPQFIFQYYEEEERQRGNFPDRFSGHQFPNYSSELNVNALLLGDSALYLCASSLVGDRVFGYTFGSGTRLTVV.

This chain connects TRBV5-6 to TRBJ2-7; 7 nucleotides match TRBD1. V was clipped by 4 bases and J by 2 bases; unmatched bases: 6. This CDR3 spans 14 amino acids. Germline CDR1 and CDR2: SGHDT and YYEEEE. This chain's CDR3 is CASSAPGQTYEQYF. As DNA, the CDR3 is TGTGCCAGCAGCGCACCGGGACAGACCTACGAGCAGTACTTC.

This chain connects TRBV5-8 to TRBJ1-2; the D is unclear. The CDR3 consists of 16 residues. Per germline, CDR1 SGHTS and CDR2 YDEGEE. V lost 6 bases to trimming and J lost 7 bases, with 25 bases between them. CDR3 residues: CASTGSLGEGGLGYTF. CDR3 bases: TGTGCCAGCACCGGGAGCTTAGGAGAGGGTGGCCTTGGCTACACCTTC.

V is TRBV6-1 and J is TRBJ2-7; D unclear. The germline CDR1 and CDR2 sequences are MNHNS and SASEGT. Trimming stripped 1 base from V and 4 bases from J, with 11 bases between. This CDR3 is built from 14 residues. The CDR3 sequence is CASSEGGGRYEQYF. The CDR3 DNA reads TGTGCCAGCAGTGAAGGAGGTGGAAGGTACGAGCAGTACTTC.

J is TRBJ2-7 and V is TRBV5-4, with 14 bases identical to TRBD2. The CDR3 length is 18 residues. V shed 0 bases, J shed 1 base, and the junction held 6 bases outside the gene matches. The germline V gene encodes CDR1 SGHNT and CDR2 YYREEE (reference sequence). CDR3 residues: CASSLGLAGGPISYEQYF. The CDR3 DNA reads TGTGCCAGCAGCTTGGGACTAGCGGGAGGGCCGATTTCCTACGAGCAGTACTTC.

The chain couples TRBV10-2 to TRBJ1-1; D is perhaps TRBD1 (5 bases). V lost 6 bases, J lost 0 bases, and 17 bases lay in between. This CDR3 has 16 residues. CDR1 WSHSY and CDR2 SAAADI come from the germline V gene. The CDR3 reads CASSPLSTVLNTEAFF. The CDR3 DNA follows: TGCGCCAGCAGCCCTCTATCGACAGTATTGAACACTGAAGCTTTCTTT.

The chain carries TRBV25-1 and TRBJ2-7; unclear D gene. The ends were cut back, 5 bases at V and 4 bases at J, with 6 bases in the middle. The CDR3 sequence is 11 residues long. Looked up from germline, CDR1 is MGHDK and CDR2 is SYGVNS. The CDR3 bases are TGTGCCAGCAGTACTACGTACGAGCAGTACTTC. Translated: CASSTTYEQYF.

The gene calls are TRBV2 and TRBJ2-5; D possibly corresponds to TRBD1 (5 bases). The CDR3 sequence is 13 residues long. Looked up from germline, CDR1 is SNHLY and CDR2 is FYNNEI. V gave up 2 bases and J gave up 2 bases, with 6 bases separating them. The CDR3 nucleotides are TGTGCCAGCAGTGAAAGGGGACAAGAGACCCAGTACTTC. Its translation: CASSERGQETQYF. Based on the CDR3 plus reference TRBV2 and TRBJ2-5, the full variable domain is EPEVTQTPSHQVTQMGQEVILRCVPISNHLYFYWYRQILGQKVEFLVSFYNNEISEKSEIFDDQFSVERPDGSNFTLKIRSTKLEDSAMYFCASSERGQETQYFGPGTRLLVL.